This T cell receptor (beta chain) was sequenced in a study of cytomegalovirus exposure and HLA in healthy donors. Overall study findings and caveats: Productive status was seen about 90% or about 30% of the time for most TCR beta V segments in an earlier analysis. Presence/absence analyses took donor sequencing depth as roughly uniform. TRBV6-2, TRBV6-3 and some other V segments were unresolvable in 87-base-pair reads.

CDR3 length: 14 amino acids. Looked up from germline, CDR1 is SNHLY and CDR2 is FYNNEI. The V end was cut by 6 bases, the J end by 0 bases, with 8 bases between. This clone was seen once. The antigen remains unidentified. PCR involved 60 Vbeta and 13 Jbeta primers. The data were produced by immunoSEQ multiplex PCR, yet TCRdb's version contains in-frame clones alone and is incomplete. The sample lists about 60,000 clones; approximately 80% were seen once. The sequenced sample consisted of PBMCs. This rearrangement joins TRBV2 to TRBJ1-4; D gene unclear. The clonotype comes from a female donor in good health and CMV-seronegative. CDR3 sequence (DNA): TGTGCCAGCAGGGGCGAAGCAACTAATGAAAAACTGTTTTTT. Translated, it gives CASRGEATNEKLFF. The whole variable domain, remainder taken from reference TRBV2 and TRBJ1-4, is EPEVTQTPSHQVTQMGQEVILRCVPISNHLYFYWYRQILGQKVEFLVSFYNNEISEKSEIFDDQFSVERPDGSNFTLKIRSTKLEDSAMYFCASRGEATNEKLFFGSGTQLSVL.